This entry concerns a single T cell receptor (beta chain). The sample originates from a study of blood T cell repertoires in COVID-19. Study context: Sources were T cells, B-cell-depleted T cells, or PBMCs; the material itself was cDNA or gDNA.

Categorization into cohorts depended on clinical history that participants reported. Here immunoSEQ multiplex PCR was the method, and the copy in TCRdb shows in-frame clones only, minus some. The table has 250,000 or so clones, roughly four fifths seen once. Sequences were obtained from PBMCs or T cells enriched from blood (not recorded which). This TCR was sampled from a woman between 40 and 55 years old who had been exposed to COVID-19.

CDR3 protein: CASSPDREDGYTF. DNA for the CDR3: TGCGCCAGCAGCCCCGACAGGGAAGATGGCTACACCTTC. The chain carries TRBV5-1 and TRBJ1-2; 7 bases align to TRBD1. V was pared by 4 bases and J by 6 bases, with 6 bases of the junction left unmatched. The length of the CDR3 is 13 residues. Germline-derived CDR1 and CDR2 are SGHRS and YFSETQ.